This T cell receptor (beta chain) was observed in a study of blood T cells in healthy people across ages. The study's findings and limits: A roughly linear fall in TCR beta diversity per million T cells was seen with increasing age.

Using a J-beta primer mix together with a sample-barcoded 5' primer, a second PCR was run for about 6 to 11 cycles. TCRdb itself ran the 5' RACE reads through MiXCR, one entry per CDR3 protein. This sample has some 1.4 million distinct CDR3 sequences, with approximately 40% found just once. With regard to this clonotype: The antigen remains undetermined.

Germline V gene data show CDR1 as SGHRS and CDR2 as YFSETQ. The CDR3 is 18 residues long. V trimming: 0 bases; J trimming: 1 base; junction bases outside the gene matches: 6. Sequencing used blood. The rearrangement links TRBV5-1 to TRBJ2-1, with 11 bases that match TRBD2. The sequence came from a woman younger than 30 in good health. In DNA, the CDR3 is TGCGCCAGCAGCTTGGAACTAGCGGGGGCCCTATCCTACAATGAGCAGTTCTTC. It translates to CASSLELAGALSYNEQFF.